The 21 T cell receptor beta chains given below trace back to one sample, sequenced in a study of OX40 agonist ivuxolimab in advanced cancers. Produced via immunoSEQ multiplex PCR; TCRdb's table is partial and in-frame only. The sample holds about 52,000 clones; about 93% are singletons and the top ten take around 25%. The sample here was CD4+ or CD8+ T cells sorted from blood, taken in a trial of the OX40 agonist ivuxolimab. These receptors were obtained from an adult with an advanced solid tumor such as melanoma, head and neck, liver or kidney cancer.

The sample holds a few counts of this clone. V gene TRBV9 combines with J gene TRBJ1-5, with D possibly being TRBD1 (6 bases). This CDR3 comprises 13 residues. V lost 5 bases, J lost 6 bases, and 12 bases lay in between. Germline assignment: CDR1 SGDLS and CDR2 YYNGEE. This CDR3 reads CASSMTGTQPQHF. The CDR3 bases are TGTGCCAGCAGTATGACAGGAACTCAGCCCCAGCATTTT.

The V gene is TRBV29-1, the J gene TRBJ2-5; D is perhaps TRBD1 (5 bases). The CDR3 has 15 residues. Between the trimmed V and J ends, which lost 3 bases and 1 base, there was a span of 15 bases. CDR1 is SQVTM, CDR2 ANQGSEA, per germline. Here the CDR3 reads CSVDIAGKIQETQYF. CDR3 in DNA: TGCAGCGTTGATATAGCAGGGAAAATCCAAGAGACCCAGTACTTC.

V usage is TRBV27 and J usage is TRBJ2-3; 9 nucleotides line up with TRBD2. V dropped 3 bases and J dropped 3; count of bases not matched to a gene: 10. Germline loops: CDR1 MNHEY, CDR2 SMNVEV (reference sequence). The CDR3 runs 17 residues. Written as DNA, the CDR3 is TGTGCCAGCAGTTTTGTCGGCGGGAGGGCACATACAGATACGCAGTATTTT. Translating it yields CASSFVGGRAHTDTQYF.

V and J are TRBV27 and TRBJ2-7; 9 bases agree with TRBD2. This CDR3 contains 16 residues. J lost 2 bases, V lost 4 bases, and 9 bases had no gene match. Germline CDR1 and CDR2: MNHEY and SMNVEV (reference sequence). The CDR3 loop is CASSSPTSGGPYEQYF. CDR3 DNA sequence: TGTGCCAGCAGTTCCCCGACTAGCGGAGGGCCCTACGAGCAGTACTTC.

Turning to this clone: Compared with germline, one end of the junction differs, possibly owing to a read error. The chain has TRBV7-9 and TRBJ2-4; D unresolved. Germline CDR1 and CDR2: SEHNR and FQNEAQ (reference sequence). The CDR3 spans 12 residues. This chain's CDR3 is CASSLDPNQKDF. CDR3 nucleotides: TGTGCCAGCAGCTTAGATCCTAACCAAAAGGACTTC.

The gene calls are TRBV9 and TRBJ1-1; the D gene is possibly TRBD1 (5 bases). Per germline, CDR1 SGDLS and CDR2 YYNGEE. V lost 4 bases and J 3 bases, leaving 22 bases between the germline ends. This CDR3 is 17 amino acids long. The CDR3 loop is CASSSSGHTPWYTEAFF. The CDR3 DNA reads TGTGCCAGCAGCAGTTCCGGACACACCCCTTGGTACACTGAAGCTTTCTTT. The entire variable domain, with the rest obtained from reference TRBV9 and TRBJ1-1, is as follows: DSGVTQTPKHLITATGQRVTLRCSPRSGDLSVYWYQQSLDQGLQFLIQYYNGEERAKGNILERFSAQQFPDLHSELNLSSLELGDSALYFCASSSSGHTPWYTEAFFGQGTRLTVV.

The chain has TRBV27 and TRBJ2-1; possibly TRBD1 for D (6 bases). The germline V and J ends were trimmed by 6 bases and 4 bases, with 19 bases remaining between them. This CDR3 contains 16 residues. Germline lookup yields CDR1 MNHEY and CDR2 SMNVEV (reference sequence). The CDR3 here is CASRGGTTLRYNEQFF. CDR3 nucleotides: TGTGCCAGCAGAGGTGGGACAACTCTCCGGTACAATGAGCAGTTCTTC.

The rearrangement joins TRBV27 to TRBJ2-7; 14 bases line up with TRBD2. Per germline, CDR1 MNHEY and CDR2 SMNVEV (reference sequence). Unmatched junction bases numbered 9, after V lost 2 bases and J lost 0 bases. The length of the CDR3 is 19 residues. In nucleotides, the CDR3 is TGTGCCAGCAGTTTAAGCCCGGGACTAGCGGGAGATCACTCCTACGAGCAGTACTTC. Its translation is CASSLSPGLAGDHSYEQYF.

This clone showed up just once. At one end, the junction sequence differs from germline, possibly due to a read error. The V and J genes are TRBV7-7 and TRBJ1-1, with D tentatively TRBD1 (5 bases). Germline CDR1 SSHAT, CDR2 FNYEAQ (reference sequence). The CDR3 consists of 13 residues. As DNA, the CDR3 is TGTGCTAGCAGCCTTGGCGGGGCCACTGAAGCTTTCTTT. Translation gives CASSLGGATEAFF. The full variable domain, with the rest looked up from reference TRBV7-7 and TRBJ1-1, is GAGVSQSPRYKVTKRGQDVTLRCDPISSHATLYWYQQALGQGPEFLTYFNYEAQPDKSGLPSDRFSAERPEGSISTLTIQRTEQRDSAMYRCASSLGGATEAFFGQGTRLTVV.

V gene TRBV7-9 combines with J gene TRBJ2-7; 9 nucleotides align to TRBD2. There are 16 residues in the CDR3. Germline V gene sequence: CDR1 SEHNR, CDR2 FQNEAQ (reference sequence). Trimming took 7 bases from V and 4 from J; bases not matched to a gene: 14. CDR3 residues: CASTSTVSGSRYEQYF. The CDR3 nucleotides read TGTGCCAGCACCTCAACCGTTAGCGGGAGTAGGTACGAGCAGTACTTC. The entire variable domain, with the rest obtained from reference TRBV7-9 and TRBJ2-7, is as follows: DTGVSQNPRHKITKRGQNVTFRCDPISEHNRLYWYRQTLGQGPEFLTYFQNEAQLEKSRLLSDRFSAERPKGSFSTLEIQRTEQGDSAMYLCASTSTVSGSRYEQYFGPGTRLTVT.

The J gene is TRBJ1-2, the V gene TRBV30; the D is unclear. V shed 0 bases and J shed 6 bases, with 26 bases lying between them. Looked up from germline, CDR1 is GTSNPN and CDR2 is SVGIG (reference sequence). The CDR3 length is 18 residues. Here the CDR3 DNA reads TGTGCCTGGAGTGTGGTATTACATAGTCGGCCAAACTTAAATGGCTACACCTTC. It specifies CAWSVVLHSRPNLNGYTF.

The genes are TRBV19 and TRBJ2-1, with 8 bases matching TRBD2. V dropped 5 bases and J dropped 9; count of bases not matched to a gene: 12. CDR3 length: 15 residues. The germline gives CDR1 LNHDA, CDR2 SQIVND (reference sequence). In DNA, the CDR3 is TGTGCCAGTAGTCTTCTACCGGGACTAGGGGGTGAGCAGTTCTTC. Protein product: CASSLLPGLGGEQFF.

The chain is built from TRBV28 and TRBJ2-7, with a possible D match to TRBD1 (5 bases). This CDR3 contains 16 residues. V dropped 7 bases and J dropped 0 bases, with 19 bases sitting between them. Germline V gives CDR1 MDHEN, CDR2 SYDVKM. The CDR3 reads CASNPLSRDISYEQYF. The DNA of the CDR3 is TGTGCCAGCAACCCCCTTAGCAGGGATATCTCCTACGAGCAGTACTTC.

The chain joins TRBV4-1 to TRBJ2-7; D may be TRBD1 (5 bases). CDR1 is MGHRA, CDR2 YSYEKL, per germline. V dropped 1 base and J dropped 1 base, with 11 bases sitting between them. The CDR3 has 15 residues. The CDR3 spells CASSQAFQGSYEQYF. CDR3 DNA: TGCGCCAGCAGCCAAGCATTCCAGGGATCCTACGAGCAGTACTTC.

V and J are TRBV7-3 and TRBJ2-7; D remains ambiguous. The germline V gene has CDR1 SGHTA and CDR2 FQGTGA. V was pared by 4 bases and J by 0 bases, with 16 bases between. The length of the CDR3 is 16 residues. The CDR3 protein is CASSSSPWAVSYEQYF. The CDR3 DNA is TGTGCCAGCAGCTCATCCCCATGGGCAGTCTCCTACGAGCAGTACTTC.

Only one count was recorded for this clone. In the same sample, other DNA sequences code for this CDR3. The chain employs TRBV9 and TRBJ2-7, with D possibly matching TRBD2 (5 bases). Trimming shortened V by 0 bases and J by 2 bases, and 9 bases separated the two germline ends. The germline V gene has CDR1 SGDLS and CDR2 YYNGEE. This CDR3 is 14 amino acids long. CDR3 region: CASSVGVGTYEQYF. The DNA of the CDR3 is TGTGCCAGCAGCGTAGGGGTCGGGACCTACGAGCAGTACTTC.

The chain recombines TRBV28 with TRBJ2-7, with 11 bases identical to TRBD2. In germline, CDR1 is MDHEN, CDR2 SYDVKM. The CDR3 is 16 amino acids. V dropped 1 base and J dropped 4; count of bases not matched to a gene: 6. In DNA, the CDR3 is TGTGCCAGCAGTTTATATTCACTAGCGGGAGTGTACGAGCAGTACTTC. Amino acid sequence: CASSLYSLAGVYEQYF.

For the CDR3, the DNA is TGTGCCAGCAGCCAAAGCGGGAGCCCCTACAATGAGCAGTTCTTC. Translation gives CASSQSGSPYNEQFF. The rearrangement uses TRBV7-9 and TRBJ2-1; 8 nucleotides match TRBD2. This CDR3 is 15 amino acids long. Losses at the gene ends were 5 bases for V and 2 bases for J; bases not matched to a gene: 5. Germline V lookup: CDR1 SEHNR, CDR2 FQNEAQ (reference sequence).

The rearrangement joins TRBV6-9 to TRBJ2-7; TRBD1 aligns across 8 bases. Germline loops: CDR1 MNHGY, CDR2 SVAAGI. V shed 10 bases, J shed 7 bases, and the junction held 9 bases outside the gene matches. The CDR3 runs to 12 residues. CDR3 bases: TGTGCCAACCTCAGGGGGCTTGAAGAGCAGTACTTC. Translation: CANLRGLEEQYF.

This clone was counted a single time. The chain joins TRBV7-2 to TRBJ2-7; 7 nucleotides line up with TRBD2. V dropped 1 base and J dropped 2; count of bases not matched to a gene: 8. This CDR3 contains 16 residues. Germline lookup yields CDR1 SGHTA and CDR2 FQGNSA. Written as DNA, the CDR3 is TGTGCCAGCAGCTTAGGGGGAGCTAGCGGAACCTACGAGCAGTACTTC. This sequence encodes CASSLGGASGTYEQYF.

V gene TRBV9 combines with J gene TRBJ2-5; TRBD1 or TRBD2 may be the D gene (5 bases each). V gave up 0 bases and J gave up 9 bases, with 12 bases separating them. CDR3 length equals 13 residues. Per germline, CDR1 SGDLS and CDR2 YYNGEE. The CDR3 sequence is CASSVDGTYSQYF. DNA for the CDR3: TGTGCCAGCAGCGTAGATGGGACCTATTCCCAGTACTTC.